Listed below are T cell receptor beta chains from one sample, sequenced in a study of identical twins. TCRdb re-analysed the 5' RACE reads in MiXCR, keeping a single row per CDR3 protein. Of about 530,000 distinct CDR3 sequences listed, around 24% are singletons. In addition, the sample was reused for a study of yellow fever vaccine responses in identical twins.

Sequencing was carried out using CD4+ T cells sorted from blood. Receptors were obtained from a woman under 30 in good health. Both conserved end residues are part of each CDR3. D genes are given only for firm matches. A row's size may be missing; if present it is once, few, many or a size class.

clone size	J gene	V gene	D gene	CDR3 protein	CDR3 DNA
.	TRBJ1-1	TRBV20-1	.	CSGGLLEAFF	TGCAGTGGAGGGCTTCTTGAAGCTTTCTTT
.	TRBJ2-5	TRBV20-1	.	CSARRAGETQYF	TGCAGTGCGAGACGGGCGGGGGAGACCCAGTACTTC
few	TRBJ1-1	TRBV7-9	.	CASSLAEDSRAFF	TGTGCCAGCAGCTTAGCGGAGGATTCGAGGGCTTTCTTT
many	TRBJ1-3	TRBV12-3/TRBV12-4	.	CASSSQTGRSGNTIYF	TGTGCCAGCAGTTCCCAGACAGGCCGCTCTGGAAACACCATATATTTT
.	TRBJ2-2	TRBV29-1	TRBD1	CSVASGGLAGELFF	TGCAGCGTTGCGTCAGGGGGCTTGGCCGGGGAGCTGTTTTTT
few	TRBJ2-3	TRBV7-8	TRBD2	CASSDGTITTDTQYF	TGTGCCAGCAGCGATGGGACTATTACCACAGATACGCAGTATTTT
few	TRBJ2-1	TRBV7-2	TRBD2	CASSIGLAVNEQFF	TGTGCCAGCAGCATTGGACTAGCAGTCAATGAGCAGTTCTTC
few	TRBJ2-7	TRBV10-3	TRBD1	CAISESRDRDEQYF	TGTGCCATCAGTGAGTCCCGGGACAGGGACGAGCAGTACTTC
.	TRBJ2-5	TRBV12-3/TRBV12-4	TRBD1	CASTVPGQRTTQYF	TGTGCCAGCACGGTTCCGGGACAGCGCACGACCCAGTACTTC
.	TRBJ1-2	TRBV20-1	.	CSAPSPRTLGGYTF	TGCAGTGCCCCGAGTCCCAGGACTTTGGGTGGCTACACCTTC
.	TRBJ2-5	TRBV7-6	.	CASSLDPDRLETQYF	TGTGCCAGCAGCTTGGACCCTGACAGGTTGGAGACCCAGTACTTC
.	TRBJ1-5	TRBV2	.	CASSDRTNQPQHF	TGTGCCAGCAGTGACAGGACCAATCAGCCCCAGCATTTT
.	TRBJ2-7	TRBV6-2/TRBV6-3	TRBD2	CASREGLGVYEQYF	TGTGCCAGCAGGGAGGGACTAGGGGTCTACGAGCAGTACTTC
.	TRBJ1-4	TRBV4-1	.	CASSQDNRGWEKLFF	TGCGCCAGCAGCCAAGATAATCGGGGTTGGGAAAAACTGTTTTTT
.	TRBJ2-7	TRBV20-1	TRBD2	CSARDQASGSIPYEQYF	TGCAGTGCTAGAGATCAAGCTAGCGGGAGTATCCCCTACGAGCAGTACTTC
few	TRBJ1-5	TRBV5-1	TRBD1	CASSPVEGAGGNQPQHF	TGCGCCAGCAGCCCTGTTGAGGGGGCTGGTGGCAATCAGCCCCAGCATTTT
few	TRBJ1-2	TRBV18	.	CASSPPGVRFDGYTF	TGTGCCAGCTCACCACCGGGCGTTAGGTTCGATGGCTACACCTTC
.	TRBJ1-1	TRBV12-5	.	CASGLGVNTEAFF	TGTGCTAGTGGTTTAGGCGTGAACACTGAAGCTTTCTTT
.	TRBJ2-3	TRBV2	.	CASRGGLGLLDTQYF	TGTGCCAGCCGGGGAGGCCTGGGATTGTTAGATACGCAGTATTTT
few	TRBJ2-5	TRBV18	.	CASSPTDKTQYF	TGTGCCAGCTCACCGACCGATAAGACCCAGTACTTC
.	TRBJ2-2	TRBV12-3/TRBV12-4	.	CASSLATLNTGELFF	TGTGCCAGCAGTTTAGCCACCCTGAACACCGGGGAGCTGTTTTTT
.	TRBJ2-5	TRBV5-1	TRBD2	CASSWAGLDQETQYF	TGCGCCAGCAGCTGGGCCGGACTAGACCAAGAGACCCAGTACTTC
few	TRBJ2-2	TRBV24-1	.	CATSDLRAGVSTGELFF	TGTGCCACCAGTGATTTGCGAGCAGGGGTCAGCACCGGGGAGCTGTTTTTT
once	TRBJ2-3	TRBV6-1	.	CASSPSGVISTDTQYF	TGTGCCAGCAGTCCGAGCGGCGTAATTAGCACAGATACGCAGTATTTT
.	TRBJ2-3	TRBV7-2	TRBD2	CASSLPPGLTSDTQYF	TGTGCCAGCAGCTTACCCCCGGGACTAACTTCAGATACGCAGTATTTT
.	TRBJ1-2	TRBV29-1	.	CSVAEDYTF	TGCAGCGTTGCCGAGGACTACACCTTC
.	TRBJ2-5	TRBV11-2	.	CASSFGQTQETQYF	TGTGCCAGCAGCTTCGGGCAGACACAAGAGACCCAGTACTTC
few	TRBJ2-1	TRBV10-3	TRBD2	CAISQTSGGDNEQFF	TGTGCCATCAGTCAGACTAGCGGGGGGGACAATGAGCAGTTCTTC